These 13 T cell receptor beta chains were sequenced from one sample in a study of blood T cell repertoires in COVID-19. Generated by immunoSEQ multiplex PCR, the TCRdb table keeps only in-frame clones and is missing some. The sample records 250,000 to 400,000 clones, roughly 91% being singletons. The sample was peripheral blood. The receptors derive from a man in his forties or fifties with active or convalescent COVID-19.

This chain joins TRBV10-3 and TRBJ1-1; D unclear. Trimming removed 4 bases from V and 0 bases from J, with 9 bases in between. Per the germline V gene, CDR1 is ENHRY and CDR2 is SYGVKD. The CDR3 totals 14 residues. Here the CDR3 DNA reads TGTGCCATCAGTGCGCAGGCCTTGAACACTGAAGCTTTCTTT. It is translated as CAISAQALNTEAFF.

The genes are TRBV7-3 and TRBJ2-3; TRBD2 might be the D (6 bases). Trimming pared 2 bases from V and 0 bases from J, leaving 9 bases between. Germline values: CDR1 SGHTA, CDR2 FQGTGA. The CDR3 length is 15 residues. CDR3 loop: CASSLGGTSTDTQYF. In DNA form, the CDR3 reads TGTGCCAGCAGCTTAGGCGGGACTAGCACAGATACGCAGTATTTT.

The chain combines TRBV30 with TRBJ2-7; perhaps TRBD2 as D (5 bases). The V gene's germline CDR1 is GTSNPN and CDR2 SVGIG (reference sequence). This CDR3 spans 13 amino acids. Trimming stripped 4 bases from V and 6 bases from J, with 16 bases between. CDR3: CAWTPGFSGEQYF. CDR3 in DNA: TGTGCCTGGACGCCGGGGTTTTCGGGCGAGCAGTACTTC.

In this sample, this clone turned up a few times. V gene TRBV18 combines with J gene TRBJ2-5, with 10 bases aligning to TRBD1. Germline V gives CDR1 KGHSH, CDR2 LQKENI. V lost 2 bases and J lost 5; bases outside the gene matches: 2. The CDR3 has 14 amino acids. This CDR3 reads CASSPGTGDETQYF. DNA of the CDR3: TGTGCCAGCTCACCAGGGACAGGGGACGAGACCCAGTACTTC.

The chain couples TRBV18 to TRBJ2-7; 10 bases fit TRBD1. This CDR3 comprises 16 residues. The V gene end was trimmed by 3 bases and the J gene end by 1 base; junction bases not matched to a gene: 6. Germline V gene lookup returns CDR1 KGHSH and CDR2 LQKENI. CDR3 residues: CASSPSGTGVSYEQYF. CDR3 coding DNA: TGTGCCAGCTCACCTTCCGGGACAGGGGTTTCCTACGAGCAGTACTTC.

This clone was counted a few times. The chain employs TRBV19 and TRBJ1-5; TRBD1 agrees at 7 bases. The CDR3 consists of 14 residues. Germline V gene lookup returns CDR1 LNHDA and CDR2 SQIVND (reference sequence). Trimming cost V 5 bases and J 2 bases; bases outside gene matches: 3. The CDR3 protein is CASSEGGGNQPQHF. CDR3 in DNA: TGTGCCAGTAGTGAAGGGGGCGGCAATCAGCCCCAGCATTTT.

This clone appeared a few times. The J gene is TRBJ2-1, the V gene TRBV19; no clear D. CDR1 is LNHDA and CDR2 is SQIVND in the germline V gene (reference sequence). This CDR3 comprises 15 residues. The V gene lost 4 bases and the J gene lost 0 bases, with 10 bases spanning the gap. CDR3 sequence: CASSKSGSSYNEQFF. Here the CDR3 DNA reads TGTGCCAGTAGTAAATCGGGTAGCTCCTACAATGAGCAGTTCTTC.

For the CDR3, the DNA is TGTGCCAGCAGCTTTACAGGGTACGGGGCCAACGTCCTGACTTTC. Translated: CASSFTGYGANVLTF. This chain connects TRBV2 to TRBJ2-6; a possible D gene is TRBD1 (6 bases). Germline V gene data show CDR1 as SNHLY and CDR2 as FYNNEI. The CDR3 is 15 amino acids. V lost 6 bases and J lost 4, with 13 bases in between.

The chain links TRBV7-2 to TRBJ1-1; unclear D gene. This CDR3 contains 13 residues. Trimming shortened V by 1 base and J by 10 bases, and 13 bases separated the two germline ends. Germline V gene sequence: CDR1 SGHTA, CDR2 FQGNSA. The CDR3 bases are TGTGCCAGCAGCTTAGTATTAGGTCCTAGAGCTTTCTTT. This encodes CASSLVLGPRAFF.

The V and J genes are TRBV5-4 and TRBJ2-1; 12 bases align to TRBD2. J was trimmed by 6 bases and V by 4 bases; bases with no gene match: 5. Germline CDR1 and CDR2: SGHNT and YYREEE (reference sequence). This CDR3 is built from 15 residues. The CDR3 loop is CASSKGLAGPNEQFF. The CDR3 DNA is TGTGCCAGCAGCAAGGGACTAGCGGGTCCCAATGAGCAGTTCTTC.

The rearrangement uses TRBV5-8 and TRBJ2-5; TRBD1 matches 12 bases. The germline V gene encodes CDR1 SGHTS and CDR2 YDEGEE. This CDR3 is built from 15 residues. Trimming cost V 4 bases and J 4 bases; bases outside gene matches: 5. CDR3 sequence: CASSEGTGGRETQYF. The CDR3 DNA is TGTGCCAGCAGCGAAGGGACAGGGGGCCGAGAGACCCAGTACTTC.

V and J are TRBV9 and TRBJ2-7; TRBD2 agrees at 10 bases. J gave up 0 bases and V 5 bases, and 11 bases lay outside the gene matches. This CDR3 is 17 amino acids long. CDR1 SGDLS and CDR2 YYNGEE come from the germline V gene. In nucleotides, the CDR3 is TGTGCCAGCAGGGGCCGGAGGGCTAGCGGGAGCTCCTACGAGCAGTACTTC. It translates to CASRGRRASGSSYEQYF. The full variable domain, with the rest looked up from reference TRBV9 and TRBJ2-7, is DSGVTQTPKHLITATGQRVTLRCSPRSGDLSVYWYQQSLDQGLQFLIQYYNGEERAKGNILERFSAQQFPDLHSELNLSSLELGDSALYFCASRGRRASGSSYEQYFGPGTRLTVT.

The J gene is TRBJ2-3, the V gene TRBV6-5, with 8 nucleotides matching TRBD1. The V and J ends lost 7 bases and 2 bases, in that order; junction bases with no gene match: 5. CDR3 length: 14 amino acids. Germline-derived CDR1 and CDR2 are MNHEY and SVGAGI. Here the CDR3 DNA reads TGTGCCAGCAAGCAGGGGGCGTACACAGATACGCAGTATTTT. This translates into CASKQGAYTDTQYF.